The clone carrying this T cell receptor (beta chain) is a singleton in its sample. Antigen: not known. The sample belongs to a study of cytomegalovirus exposure and HLA in healthy donors. Germline CDR1 is SGDLS and CDR2 is YYNGEE. V dropped 0 bases and J dropped 7 bases, with 10 bases sitting between them. This CDR3 contains 13 residues. Regarding the study as a whole: Reports showed the classifier diagnosing cytomegalovirus status with high specificity and sensitivity. Fewer N-insertions than the 666-donor mean were reportedly shown by an Asian-associated ancestry cluster in a later analysis. A likely sequencing artifact accounted for one observed cluster of highly shared sequence variants.

In the PCR, 60 Vbeta and 13 Jbeta primers were used. Authors' data handling: Around 80 million unique TCR beta chains, about 10 million of them shared, were counted by a later analysis. TCRdb's table, derived via immunoSEQ multiplex PCR, lists solely in-frame clones and lacks some. V and J calls and clone size are as listed in that table; D and trimming were resolved from the DNA. The top ten clones hold roughly 1.1% of a sample with some 100,000 clones, approximately 81% of them seen once. The chain links TRBV9 to TRBJ1-2; a weak D match, TRBD1 (6 bases). The sequence derives from a girl aged 2-10 years in good health and CMV-seropositive. Material: PBMCs. CDR3 nucleotide sequence: TGTGCCAGCAGCGTAGACAGGGCGTCTGGCTACACCTTC. Its protein product is CASSVDRASGYTF.